This T cell receptor (beta chain) originates from a study of metastatic and nonmetastatic thyroid tumors. Points from the study as a whole: Compared with benign nodules, malignant thyroid tumors were reported to have significantly higher TCR beta diversity in both blood and tumor.

Before thyroid surgery, none of the patients had received any treatment. Regarding this clone: Its antigen is unidentified.

TCRdb ran MiXCR on the PCR reads. The sample lists about 82,000 clones, approximately 12% seen once, with roughly 8.2% in the top ten. This clonotype was obtained from a female donor with papillary thyroid cancer or a benign thyroid nodule (not recorded which). Some clones in this sample may be carry-over from other donors' samples. What was sequenced was tumor tissue.

The DNA of the CDR3 is TGTGCCAGCAGCTTATCCAATGTCTACGAGCAGTACTTC. Protein product: CASSLSNVYEQYF. The chain carries TRBV7-9 and TRBJ2-7, with no clear D. V gave up 2 bases and J gave up 3 bases, with 8 bases separating them. This CDR3 has 13 residues. The germline V gene encodes CDR1 SEHNR and CDR2 FQNEAQ (reference sequence).